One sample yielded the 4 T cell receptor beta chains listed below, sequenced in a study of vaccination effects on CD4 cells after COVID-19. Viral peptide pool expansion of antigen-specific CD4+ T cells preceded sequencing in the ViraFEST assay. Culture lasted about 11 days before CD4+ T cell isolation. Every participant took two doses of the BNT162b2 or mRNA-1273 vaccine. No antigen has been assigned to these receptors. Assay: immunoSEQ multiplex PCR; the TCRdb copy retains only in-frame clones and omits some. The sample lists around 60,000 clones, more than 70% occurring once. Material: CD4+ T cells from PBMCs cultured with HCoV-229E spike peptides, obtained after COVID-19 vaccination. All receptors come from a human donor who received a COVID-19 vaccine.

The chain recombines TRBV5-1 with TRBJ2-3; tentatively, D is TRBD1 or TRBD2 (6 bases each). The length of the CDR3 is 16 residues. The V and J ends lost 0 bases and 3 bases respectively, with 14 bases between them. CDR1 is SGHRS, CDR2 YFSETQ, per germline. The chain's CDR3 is CASSLDQGRLTDTQYF. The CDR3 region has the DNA TGCGCCAGCAGCTTGGACCAGGGGAGGTTGACAGATACGCAGTATTTT.

The DNA of the CDR3 is TGCGCCAGCAGTGAGTCCGGCCGCATGAACACTGAAGCTTTCTTT. This codes for CASSESGRMNTEAFF. The V gene is TRBV10-1, the J gene TRBJ1-1; the D is unclear. Germline loops: CDR1 WNHNN, CDR2 SYGVQD (reference sequence). CDR3 size: 15 residues. Trimming took 0 bases from V and 0 from J, leaving 8 bases between them.

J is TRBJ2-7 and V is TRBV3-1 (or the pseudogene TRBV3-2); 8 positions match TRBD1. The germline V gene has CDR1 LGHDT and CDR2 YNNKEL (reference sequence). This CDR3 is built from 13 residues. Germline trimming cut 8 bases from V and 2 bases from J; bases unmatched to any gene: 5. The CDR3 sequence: CASARDRTYEQYV. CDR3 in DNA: TGTGCCAGCGCCCGGGACAGGACCTACGAGCAGTACGTC.

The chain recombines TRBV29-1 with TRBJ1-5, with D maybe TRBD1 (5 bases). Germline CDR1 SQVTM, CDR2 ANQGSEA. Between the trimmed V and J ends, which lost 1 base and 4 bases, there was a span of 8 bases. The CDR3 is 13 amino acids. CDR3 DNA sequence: TGCAGCGTTGAAGTGGGGGTAAATCAGCCCCAGCATTTT. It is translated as CSVEVGVNQPQHF.